These 7 T cell receptor beta chains came from one sample sequenced in a study of T cell responses to AZD1222 COVID-19 vaccine. Clones were sequenced by immunoSEQ multiplex PCR, and TCRdb holds only the in-frame ones, with some missing. The table includes 150,000 or so clones, 91% detected once. The specimen comprised peripheral blood, sampled on day 0 of AZD1222 vaccination. These receptors were obtained from an adult in good health.

The genes are TRBV15 and TRBJ1-4; D not certain. This CDR3 has 17 residues. V was pared by 3 bases and J by 1 base, with 15 bases between. Germline V lookup: CDR1 LNHNV, CDR2 YYDKDF (reference sequence). CDR3: CATSRGPETGTNEKLFF. CDR3 nucleotides: TGTGCCACCAGCAGGGGCCCGGAAACGGGAACTAATGAAAAACTGTTTTTT.

The chain recombines TRBV3-1 (or the pseudogene TRBV3-2) with TRBJ1-1, with unresolved D. This CDR3 region has 13 residues. The germline V gene has CDR1 LGHDT and CDR2 YNNKEL (reference sequence). Trimming left V 8 bases short and J 0 bases short, with 10 bases between. The CDR3 loop reads CASAHSMNTEAFF. The CDR3 nucleotides read TGTGCCAGCGCCCACAGTATGAACACTGAAGCTTTCTTT.

The chain couples TRBV28 to TRBJ1-5; D is possibly TRBD1 (5 bases). The germline V and J ends were trimmed by 5 bases and 4 bases, with 12 bases remaining between them. Germline CDR1 MDHEN, CDR2 SYDVKM. The length of the CDR3 is 14 residues. The CDR3 region has the DNA TGTGCCAGCAGTCCCCGCGGGGCTAATCAGCCCCAGCATTTT. It translates to CASSPRGANQPQHF.

The chain employs TRBV5-4 and TRBJ2-7, with 8 bases fitting TRBD2. This CDR3 contains 15 residues. J was trimmed by 3 bases and V by 2 bases; bases with no gene match: 7. The germline V gene has CDR1 SGHNT and CDR2 YYREEE (reference sequence). This chain's CDR3 is CASSLPSGSIYEQYF. The CDR3 DNA reads TGTGCCAGCAGCTTACCTAGCGGGTCAATCTACGAGCAGTACTTC.

The rearrangement joins TRBV19 to TRBJ2-7; no reliable D call. Germline values: CDR1 LNHDA, CDR2 SQIVND (reference sequence). Trimming took off 3 bases at V and 0 bases at J, with 9 bases between the two ends. CDR3 length equals 14 residues. CDR3 DNA sequence: TGTGCCAGTAGTATCGTCTATAGCTCCTACGAGCAGTACTTC. As protein: CASSIVYSSYEQYF.

The chain uses TRBV15 and TRBJ2-3, with 7 positions matching TRBD2. With 2 bases clipped from V and 8 bases from J, the junction kept 13 bases outside the gene matches. Germline CDR1 is LNHNV and CDR2 is YYDKDF (reference sequence). This CDR3 is built from 16 residues. The CDR3 spells CATSRRWGPGGGTQYF. The CDR3 region has the DNA TGTGCCACCAGCAGACGATGGGGTCCGGGAGGTGGTACGCAGTATTTT.

The chain has TRBV7-8 and TRBJ2-7, with 9 nucleotides matching TRBD1. With V trimmed by 5 bases and J by 3 bases, 8 bases remained unmatched. Germline assignment: CDR1 SGHVS and CDR2 FQNEAQ. This CDR3 has 15 residues. The CDR3 DNA is TGTGCCAGCAGCCTAAACAGGGGGCTAAACTACGAGCAGTACTTC. Residues: CASSLNRGLNYEQYF. Full variable domain (remainder filled in from reference TRBV7-8 and TRBJ2-7): GAGVSQSPRYKVAKRGQDVALRCDPISGHVSLFWYQQALGQGPEFLTYFQNEAQLDKSGLPSDRFFAERPEGSVSTLKIQRTQQEDSAVYLCASSLNRGLNYEQYFGPGTRLTVT.